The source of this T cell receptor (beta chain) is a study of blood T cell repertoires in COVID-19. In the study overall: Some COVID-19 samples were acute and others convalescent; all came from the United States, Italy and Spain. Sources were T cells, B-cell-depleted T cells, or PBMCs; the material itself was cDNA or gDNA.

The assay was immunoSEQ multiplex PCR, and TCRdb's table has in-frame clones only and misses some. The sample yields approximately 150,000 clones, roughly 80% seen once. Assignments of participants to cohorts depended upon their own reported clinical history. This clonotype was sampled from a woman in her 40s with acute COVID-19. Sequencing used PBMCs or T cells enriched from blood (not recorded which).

The CDR3 spells CASSISSGGARGELFF. The CDR3 DNA reads TGTGCCAGTAGTATATCTAGCGGGGGGGCACGCGGGGAGCTGTTTTTT. The chain is built from TRBV19 and TRBJ2-2, with 12 bases matching TRBD2. CDR3 length: 16 amino acids. Germline lookup yields CDR1 LNHDA and CDR2 SQIVND (reference sequence). V lost 2 bases and J lost 7; bases outside the gene matches: 5.